This T cell receptor (beta chain) was recorded in a study of T cells in women clearing cervical HPV infection. Whole-study context: Only a few women had HLA typing results available.

This CDR3 is 15 amino acids long. Per germline, CDR1 LNHDA and CDR2 SQIVND (reference sequence). A remark on this clone: Its cognate antigen is unknown. With the read ending 3 residues before the CDR3 end, the germline J gene is used to fill in that end.

Study-wide findings and caveats: CIN3+ cases had significantly higher TCR richness than controls; evenness did not differ. T-cell numbers per sample were unknown and may explain richness differences.

Cervical HPV DNA detected by MY09/MY11 PCR, typed by dot-blot. Only in-frame clones appear in the TCRdb table, and some are missing; sequencing was by immunoSEQ multiplex PCR. This repertoire includes under 40,000 clones. The specimen sequenced was blood buffy coat. The source is a woman between 18 and 70 years old with a cervical HPV16 infection that either progressed to CIN3+ or cleared (not recorded which). V gene TRBV19 combines with J gene TRBJ2-3, with D hard to call. This chain's CDR3 is CASRRSVYSNQPQYF. CDR3 DNA (partial): TGTGCCAGTAGAAGGTCAGTTTATAGCAATCAGCCG.